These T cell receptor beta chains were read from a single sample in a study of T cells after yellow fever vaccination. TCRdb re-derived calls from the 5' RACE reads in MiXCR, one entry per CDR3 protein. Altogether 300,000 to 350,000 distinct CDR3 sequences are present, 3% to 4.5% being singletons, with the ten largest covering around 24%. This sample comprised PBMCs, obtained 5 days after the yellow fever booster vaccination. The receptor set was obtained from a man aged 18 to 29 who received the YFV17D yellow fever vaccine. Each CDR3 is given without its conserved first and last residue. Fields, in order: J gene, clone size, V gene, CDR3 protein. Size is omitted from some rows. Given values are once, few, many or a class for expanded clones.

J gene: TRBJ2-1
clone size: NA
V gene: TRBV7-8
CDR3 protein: ASSPPGGWPYNEQF

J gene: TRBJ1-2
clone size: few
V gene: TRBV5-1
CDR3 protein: ASSTDMSYGYT

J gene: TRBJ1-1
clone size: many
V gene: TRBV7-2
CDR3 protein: ASSLRGLEYGNTEAF

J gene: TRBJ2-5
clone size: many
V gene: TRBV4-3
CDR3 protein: ASSQDLGYMPGETQY

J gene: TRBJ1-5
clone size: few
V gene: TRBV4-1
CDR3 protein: ASSLTGRAVQPQH

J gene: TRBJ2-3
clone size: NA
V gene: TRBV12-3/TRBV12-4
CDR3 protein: ASSPGASPDTQY

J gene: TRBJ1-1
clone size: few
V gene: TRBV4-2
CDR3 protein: ASSRHTQGGLAEAF

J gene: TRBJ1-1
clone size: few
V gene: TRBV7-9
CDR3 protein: ASSLAHRGLEAF

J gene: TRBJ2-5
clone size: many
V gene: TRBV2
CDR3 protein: ASSVQGGYGETQY

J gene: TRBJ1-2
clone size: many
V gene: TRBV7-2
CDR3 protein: ASSSYTGTGEGYT

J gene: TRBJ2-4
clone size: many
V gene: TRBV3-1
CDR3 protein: ASSQQQGGIQY

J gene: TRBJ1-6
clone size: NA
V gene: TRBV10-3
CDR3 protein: AISDSRWGRVDSPLH

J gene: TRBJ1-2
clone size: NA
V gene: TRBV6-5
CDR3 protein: ASSYDPGARGYT

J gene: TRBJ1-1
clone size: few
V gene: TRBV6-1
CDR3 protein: ASSERRTNTEAF

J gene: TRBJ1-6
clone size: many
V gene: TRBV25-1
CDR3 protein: ASSGQGDNSPLH

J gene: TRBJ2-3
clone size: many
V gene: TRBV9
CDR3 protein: ASSASSYTDTQY

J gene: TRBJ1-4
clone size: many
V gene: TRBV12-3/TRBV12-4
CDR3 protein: ASSLEGREKLF

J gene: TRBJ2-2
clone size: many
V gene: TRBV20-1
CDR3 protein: SASGNTGELF

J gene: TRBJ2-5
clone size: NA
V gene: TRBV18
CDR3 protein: ASSARIEQETQY

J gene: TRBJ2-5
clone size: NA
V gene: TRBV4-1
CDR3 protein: ASSQAASGVETQY

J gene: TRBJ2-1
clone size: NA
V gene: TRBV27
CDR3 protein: ASSRQGVYNEQF

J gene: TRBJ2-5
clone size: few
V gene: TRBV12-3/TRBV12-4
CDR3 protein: ASSPLGQRETQY

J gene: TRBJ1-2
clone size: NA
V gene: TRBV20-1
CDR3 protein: SARQGPYGYT

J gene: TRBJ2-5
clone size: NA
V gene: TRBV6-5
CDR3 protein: ASRQGQLGVTQY

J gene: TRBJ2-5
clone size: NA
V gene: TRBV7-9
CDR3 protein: ASSWQGFQETQY

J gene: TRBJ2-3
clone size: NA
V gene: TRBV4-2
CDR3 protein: ASSQGTSGALTDTQY

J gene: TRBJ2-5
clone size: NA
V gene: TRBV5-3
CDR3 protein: ARSWQLTGVYQETQY

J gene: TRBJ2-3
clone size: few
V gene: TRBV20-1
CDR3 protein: SAPRGPGLTDTQY

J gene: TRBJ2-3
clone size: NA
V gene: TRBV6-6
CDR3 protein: ASIPGGHIDTQY

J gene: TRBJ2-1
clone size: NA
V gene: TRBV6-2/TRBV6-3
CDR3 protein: ASSYRISYNEQF

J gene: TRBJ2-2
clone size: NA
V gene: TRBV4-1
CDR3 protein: ASSQVLGGTGELF

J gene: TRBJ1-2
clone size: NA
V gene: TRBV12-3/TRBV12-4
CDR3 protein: ASSFPSADTYSYGYT

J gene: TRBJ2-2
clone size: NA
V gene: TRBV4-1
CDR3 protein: ASSQGTVNTGELF

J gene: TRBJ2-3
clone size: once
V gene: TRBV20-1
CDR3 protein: SARESGGGSTDTQY

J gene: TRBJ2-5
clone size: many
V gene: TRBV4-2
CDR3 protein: ASSQWTSGGAGGETQY

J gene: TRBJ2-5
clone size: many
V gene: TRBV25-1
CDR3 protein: ASSGTGSQETQY